This T cell receptor beta chain was retrieved from a study of blood T cell repertoires in COVID-19. At the level of the study: PBMCs, B-cell-depleted T cells, or T cells provided the cDNA or gDNA that made up the material.

V was pared by 6 bases and J by 3 bases, with 6 bases of the junction left unmatched. The V gene's germline CDR1 is SQVTM and CDR2 ANQGSEA. The CDR3 loop spans 14 amino acids. Original data processing: Reference gene primer amplification in the assay estimated nucleated cell counts. Method: immunoSEQ multiplex PCR; TCRdb's copy keeps in-frame clones and lacks some. That table furnishes V, J and clone size, whereas the DNA furnished D and trimming. The table records over 200,000 clones, 80% to 85% of them present only once. This chain connects TRBV29-1 to TRBJ2-3; TRBD2 matches 10 bases. The clonotype originates from a human donor in a cohort sampled during active COVID-19. The source material was peripheral blood. The CDR3 DNA follows: TGCAGCGTCCTCCCTAGCGGGAGAACAGATACGCAGTATTTT. This translates into CSVLPSGRTDTQYF.